A single sample is the source of the 15 T cell receptor beta chains below, sequenced in a study of blood T cells in healthy people across ages. The use of a sample-barcoded 5' primer and a J-beta primer mix characterized a second PCR of roughly 6 to 12 cycles. TCRdb reprocessed the 5' RACE reads via MiXCR and lists one record per CDR3 protein. Altogether 1.2 million to 1.5 million distinct CDR3 sequences are present, 40% to 50% being singletons, with the ten largest covering 7.9%. Sequenced sample: blood. The source of these receptors is a woman aged 18-35 years in good health.

This clonotype showed up many times. This sequence joins TRBV20-1 and TRBJ2-5; 7 positions match TRBD1. Germline V lookup: CDR1 DFQATT, CDR2 SNEGSKA (reference sequence). The CDR3 has 13 amino acids. With V trimmed by 3 bases and J by 5 bases, 6 bases remained unmatched. The CDR3 region has the DNA TGCAGTGCTAGTTCGACAGGGATGGAGACCCAGTACTTC. Translated: CSASSTGMETQYF.

In this sample, this clonotype turned up once. V usage is TRBV4-1 and J usage is TRBJ2-2; tentatively, D is TRBD1 or TRBD2 (6 bases each). V dropped 4 bases and J dropped 4 bases, with 19 bases sitting between them. The CDR3 is 17 amino acids. Germline V gives CDR1 MGHRA, CDR2 YSYEKL. This CDR3 reads CASSPRRDGGGTGELFF. For the CDR3, the DNA is TGCGCCAGCAGCCCCCGACGTGACGGGGGCGGCACCGGGGAGCTGTTTTTT.

The chain employs TRBV20-1 and TRBJ2-1; 7 bases match TRBD2. CDR1 DFQATT and CDR2 SNEGSKA come from the germline V gene (reference sequence). With 1 base clipped from V and 4 bases from J, the junction kept 16 bases outside the gene matches. The CDR3 extends over 18 amino acids. The CDR3 loop reads CSARVSPRGGRLYNEQFF. The CDR3 DNA reads as TGCAGTGCTAGAGTCTCTCCGAGGGGCGGGAGATTATACAATGAGCAGTTCTTC.

This clonotype was picked up a small number of times. This rearrangement joins TRBV20-1 to TRBJ2-3; D uncertain. CDR1 DFQATT and CDR2 SNEGSKA come from the germline V gene (reference sequence). The V gene lost 3 bases and the J gene lost 2 bases, with 15 bases spanning the gap. The CDR3 runs to 15 residues. DNA for the CDR3: TGCAGTGCTAGTGGCATATTTGAAGCCACAGATACGCAGTATTTT. This codes for CSASGIFEATDTQYF.

The table lists this clonotype with a few counts. The genes are TRBV29-1 and TRBJ2-3; TRBD2 matches 14 bases. In germline, CDR1 is SQVTM, CDR2 ANQGSEA. V lost 2 bases, J lost 0 bases, and 7 bases stayed unmatched. This CDR3 region has 18 residues. CDR3 coding DNA: TGCAGCGTTGAACTGGCCGGACTAGCGGGAGGTAGCACAGATACGCAGTATTTT. It encodes CSVELAGLAGGSTDTQYF.

The chain is built from TRBV7-9 and TRBJ2-7, with TRBD1 matching over 10 bases. V lost 0 bases, J lost 5 bases, and 1 base stayed unmatched. Germline V lookup: CDR1 SEHNR, CDR2 FQNEAQ (reference sequence). This CDR3 is built from 14 residues. Here the CDR3 reads CASSLAGTGDEQYF. For the CDR3, the DNA is TGTGCCAGCAGCTTAGCTGGGACAGGGGACGAGCAGTACTTC.

The rearrangement links TRBV6-5 to TRBJ2-7, with 8 bases aligning to TRBD1. Germline assignment: CDR1 MNHEY and CDR2 SVGAGI. V was pared by 3 bases and J by 7 bases, with 14 bases of the junction left unmatched. CDR3 length: 16 residues. The CDR3 nucleotides read TGTGCCAGCAGTTATTCCACCAGGGGGCCAGAGAATGAGCAGTACTTC. Encoded protein: CASSYSTRGPENEQYF.

The chain links TRBV7-8 to TRBJ2-4, with a weak D call TRBD1 (7 bases). V lost 2 bases and J 0 bases, leaving 23 bases between the germline ends. Germline V lookup: CDR1 SGHVS, CDR2 FQNEAQ. This CDR3 is built from 20 residues. The DNA for the CDR3 is TGTGCCAGCAGCTTACCGCCGACTCCCGACAGGGAGGAAGCCAAAAACATTCAGTACTTC. This translates into CASSLPPTPDREEAKNIQYF.

This chain uses TRBV4-1 with TRBJ2-1, with D maybe TRBD2 (5 bases). In germline, CDR1 is MGHRA, CDR2 YSYEKL. Between the trimmed V and J ends, which lost 0 bases and 0 bases, there was a span of 9 bases. The CDR3 totals 16 residues. CDR3 protein: CASSQERGSSYNEQFF. The CDR3 bases are TGCGCCAGCAGCCAAGAACGGGGTAGCTCCTACAATGAGCAGTTCTTC.

This clonotype was detected only a few times. The chain recombines TRBV10-3 with TRBJ1-4, with TRBD1 as a possible D gene (6 bases). Trimming took off 10 bases at V and 8 bases at J, with 14 bases between the two ends. Germline assignment: CDR1 ENHRY and CDR2 SYGVKD. The CDR3 runs 12 residues. Here the CDR3 DNA reads TGTGCCACACAGGGAGGAGGCGAAAAACTGTTTTTT. Protein product: CATQGGGEKLFF.

The V gene is TRBV20-1, the J gene TRBJ1-1; D is unresolved. Germline loops: CDR1 DFQATT, CDR2 SNEGSKA (reference sequence). This CDR3 spans 13 amino acids. The CDR3 sequence is CSALNDVWTEAFF. CDR3 in DNA: TGCAGCGCCCTAAACGACGTGTGGACTGAAGCTTTCTTT.

This clonotype was detected once. The rearrangement uses TRBV7-6 and TRBJ2-2, with 7 bases fitting TRBD2. This CDR3 is 15 amino acids long. Per the germline V gene, CDR1 is SGHVS and CDR2 is FNYEAQ. After removal of 4 bases from V and 6 bases from J, the junction contained 8 bases not matched to a gene. The CDR3 bases are TGTGCCAGCAGCTCCGCGCGGGGGTCACCCGGGGAGCTGTTTTTT. It is translated as CASSSARGSPGELFF. Based on the CDR3 plus reference TRBV7-6 and TRBJ2-2, the full variable domain is GAGVSQSPRYKVTKRGQDVALRCDPISGHVSLYWYRQALGQGPEFLTYFNYEAQQDKSGLPNDRFSAERPEGSISTLTIQRTEQRDSAMYRCASSSARGSPGELFFGEGSRLTVL.

Of note for this clonotype: A read error is possible here, since a much larger clone lies one base away. The genes are TRBV7-2 and TRBJ2-4; 11 nucleotides match TRBD2. The CDR3 runs to 17 residues. CDR1 SGHTA and CDR2 FQGNSA come from the germline V gene. V gave up 0 bases and J gave up 9 bases; unmatched junction bases: 10. CDR3 nucleotide sequence: TGTGCCAGCAGCTTAGCGGGGCTAGCGGGAGGTGGAACCATTCAGTACTTC. Translated: CASSLAGLAGGGTIQYF.

The chain carries TRBV7-2 and TRBJ1-6; D is unresolved. Trimming removed 2 bases at V and 6 bases at J, with 11 bases between. Germline CDR1 and CDR2: SGHTA and FQGNSA. The CDR3 extends over 15 amino acids. CDR3 nucleotide sequence: TGTGCCAGCAGCTTACTTGGAGCGACTAATTCACCCCTCCACTTT. Its protein is CASSLLGATNSPLHF.

This clonotype was detected once. The chain joins TRBV5-1 to TRBJ2-7; the match to TRBD2 covers 9 bases. J was trimmed by 7 bases and V by 4 bases; bases with no gene match: 12. The CDR3 length is 15 residues. CDR1 is SGHRS and CDR2 is YFSETQ in the germline V gene. The CDR3 bases are TGCGCCAGCAGCAATTCGCCGGGACTAGCATGGGAGCAGTACTTC. Amino acid sequence: CASSNSPGLAWEQYF.